This TCR beta chain was found in a study of T cell repertoires in aging, cancer and after chemotherapy. Study overall: Roughly 8.8 million TCR reads made up the full dataset.

The germline V gene encodes CDR1 PRHDT and CDR2 FYEKMQ (reference sequence). Trimming cost V 3 bases and J 0 bases; bases outside gene matches: 2. The CDR3 loop spans 15 amino acids. Multiplex touch-down PCR with TRB-A/B primers amplified rearranged V-D-J TRB sequences. One entry per CDR3 protein results from TCRdb running MiXCR on the multiplex PCR reads. The sample contains thousands of distinct CDR3 sequences, about 38% of which appear only once. The template was genomic DNA from peripheral blood, not RNA. With regard to this clonotype: Its antigen remains unidentified.

Study-wide results and caveats: Age-matched healthy donors had significantly more diverse, less clonal blood TCR repertoires than untreated cancer patients.

Sequencing was carried out using blood. The TCR sequence derives from a human donor in good health. The chain carries TRBV13 and TRBJ2-7, with 10 bases aligning to TRBD2. The CDR3 DNA is TGTGCCAGCAGCTTCAAGCGGGGGGGCTCCTACGAGCAGTACTTC. Protein sequence: CASSFKRGGSYEQYF.